The 13 T cell receptor beta chains reported below all come from one sample, sequenced in a study of shared clonotypes between healthy human individuals. Naive CD8 cells comprised CD45RO-negative, CCR7-positively selected cells, excluding terminally differentiated effector memory CD45RA+ cells. Sequencing used immunoSEQ multiplex PCR; TCRdb keeps in-frame clones, though not all of them. The sample yields about 2 million clones, over 85% seen once. Sample: naive CD8+ T cells sorted from blood. These receptors all stem from a man aged 18 to 29 in good health.

Here the CDR3 reads CASSPSGGRYTEAFF. DNA for the CDR3: TGTGCCAGCTCACCTTCAGGGGGCCGTTACACTGAAGCTTTCTTT. The chain recombines TRBV18 with TRBJ1-1, with 8 bases identical to TRBD1. The ends lost 3 bases at V and 3 bases at J; junction bases unmatched: 6. The V gene's germline CDR1 is KGHSH and CDR2 LQKENI. This CDR3 has 15 amino acids.

The gene calls are TRBV6-7 and TRBJ1-1; TRBD1 is a possible D gene (6 bases). TRBV6-7 is given ORF status, its function remaining uncertain. Trimming stripped 8 bases from V and 6 bases from J, with 13 bases between. The CDR3 contains 12 residues. The CDR3 reads CASGTPTSEAFF. The CDR3 nucleotides read TGTGCCAGCGGGACACCGACATCTGAAGCTTTCTTT.

The rearrangement uses TRBV7-9 and TRBJ2-7, with TRBD2 matching over 11 bases. This CDR3 has 17 residues. Germline V CDR1 and CDR2: SEHNR, FQNEAQ (reference sequence). Unmatched junction bases numbered 13, after V lost 5 bases and J lost 4 bases. CDR3 protein: CASSRPRSSGRSYEQYF. CDR3 coding DNA: TGTGCCAGCAGCCGACCCCGATCTAGCGGGAGGTCTTACGAGCAGTACTTC.

V usage is TRBV2 and J usage is TRBJ2-5; D may be TRBD1 (5 bases). The CDR3 has 14 amino acids. CDR1 and CDR2 (germline): SNHLY, FYNNEI. V was trimmed by 8 bases and J by 2 bases, leaving 15 bases between them. The CDR3 protein is CASLLGQTQETQYF. The CDR3 bases are TGTGCCAGCCTTCTGGGGCAGACGCAAGAGACCCAGTACTTC.

The chain employs TRBV7-9 and TRBJ2-1, with 15 positions matching TRBD2. Germline CDR1 is SEHNR and CDR2 is FQNEAQ (reference sequence). This CDR3 region has 16 residues. Trimming removed 5 bases from V and 5 bases from J; junction bases left unmatched: 4. This CDR3 reads CASSPGLAGGDNEQFF. In DNA, the CDR3 is TGTGCCAGCAGCCCCGGACTAGCGGGGGGGGACAATGAGCAGTTCTTC.

This chain links TRBV29-1 with TRBJ1-2, with D unresolved. This CDR3 has 12 residues. The germline gives CDR1 SQVTM, CDR2 ANQGSEA. Deletions cut 5 bases from V and 4 bases from J, with 11 bases between. This CDR3 is CSVFIGAYGYTF. In nucleotides, the CDR3 is TGCAGCGTTTTTATAGGTGCCTATGGCTACACCTTC.

The J gene is TRBJ1-3, the V gene TRBV5-1; the match to TRBD1 covers 9 bases. V gave up 0 bases and J gave up 0 bases; unmatched junction bases: 4. This CDR3 has 17 residues. CDR1 SGHRS and CDR2 YFSETQ come from the germline V gene. This CDR3 is CASSLEGQGISGNTIYF. CDR3 nucleotides: TGCGCCAGCAGCTTGGAAGGACAGGGGATCTCTGGAAACACCATATATTTT. Combining the CDR3 with reference TRBV5-1 and TRBJ1-3 gives the whole variable domain KAGVTQTPRYLIKTRGQQVTLSCSPISGHRSVSWYQQTPGQGLQFLFEYFSETQRNKGNFPGRFSGRQFSNSRSEMNVSTLELGDSALYLCASSLEGQGISGNTIYFGEGSWLTVV.

As regards this clone: The junction differs from germline at one of its ends, possibly a read error. The same CDR3 arises from other DNA sequences in this sample as well. The rearrangement joins TRBV28 to TRBJ1-4; D call uncertain. The CDR3 runs 14 residues. Germline values: CDR1 MDHEN, CDR2 SYDVKM. The chain's CDR3 is CASSFSATNEKLFF. The CDR3 DNA follows: TGTGCTAGCAGTTTCTCTGCAACTAATGAAAAACTGTTTTTT.

This clone occurred a few times. The V and J genes are TRBV2 and TRBJ1-2; no definite D call. Germline assignment: CDR1 SNHLY and CDR2 FYNNEI. The CDR3 is made up of 13 amino acids. The CDR3 reads CAASLSANYGYTF. CDR3 nucleotide sequence: TGTGCAGCAAGCCTGTCAGCTAACTATGGCTACACCTTC.

The chain is built from TRBV25-1 and TRBJ2-3, with 9 bases lining up with TRBD1. The J segment lost 3 bases and the V segment lost 3 bases, leaving 10 bases of the junction unmatched. CDR1 MGHDK and CDR2 SYGVNS come from the germline V gene. The CDR3 is made up of 17 amino acids. CDR3 nucleotides: TGTGCCAGCAGTGAGGGCCCCGGGACAGGGAGGACAGATACGCAGTATTTT. Protein product: CASSEGPGTGRTDTQYF.

J is TRBJ2-3 and V is TRBV30; TRBD2 agrees at 9 bases. CDR3 length: 14 residues. Trimming removed 8 bases from V and 4 bases from J; junction bases left unmatched: 10. CDR1 is GTSNPN and CDR2 is SVGIG in the germline V gene (reference sequence). CDR3 in amino acids: CAGDRIAGADTQYF. Here the CDR3 DNA reads TGTGCCGGAGATCGGATAGCGGGGGCAGATACGCAGTATTTT.

The chain is built from TRBV27 and TRBJ1-1; 7 nucleotides match TRBD1. Germline V gives CDR1 MNHEY, CDR2 SMNVEV (reference sequence). The CDR3 extends over 14 amino acids. V lost 4 bases and J lost 4; bases outside the gene matches: 6. CDR3 residues: CASSSTGDITEAFF. DNA of the CDR3: TGTGCCAGCAGTTCCACAGGGGATATCACTGAAGCTTTCTTT.

The chain couples TRBV6-6 to TRBJ2-1; D gene uncertain. The CDR3 is 11 residues long. With 6 bases removed from V and 9 bases from J, the gap between germline ends came to 9 bases. Germline V gene sequence: CDR1 MNHNY, CDR2 SVGAGI (reference sequence). For the CDR3, the DNA is TGTGCCAGCAGCCAATGGGGTGAGCAGTTCTTC. Its protein is CASSQWGEQFF.